This T cell receptor beta chain was documented in a study of blood T cell repertoires in COVID-19 (dated by TCRdb to about 2020). In terms of the full investigation: Collaborator samples came from the United States, Italy and Spain and covered acute and convalescent phases of COVID-19. The material from the prospective study consisted of cDNA or gDNA derived from T cells, B-cell-depleted T cells, or PBMCs. The dataset comprised deeply sampled blood TCRbeta repertoires from subjects exposed to, actively infected with, or recovered from COVID-19. A freely available public database, intended as a resource for researchers studying the immune response to SARS-CoV-2, is where the repertoires were released. The samples were drawn from two sources: the first 160 participants of the ongoing ImmuneRACE study, and 1,200 or so subjects contributed by 6 global collaborators. A de-identified subject ID, COVID-19 status, age in years and sex were almost always included in the sample metadata. HLA class I and class II types, where available, came from metadata supplied by the sample provider rather than from assay-based typing. Points the paper makes about the study in general: Clinical and demographic metadata were provided uncurated, with the amount varying by source and participant.

The immunoSEQ Assay, a bias-controlled multiplex PCR, was used to amplify TCRbeta CDR3 regions from genomic DNA. In the original analysis: Within the assay, amplification of reference gene primers was used to estimate how many nucleated cells each sample contained. To quantify the absolute abundance of each unique TCRbeta CDR3 rearrangement, sequence reads were collapsed and filtered. Productive Simpson clonality was computed per sample as the square root of Simpson's diversity index over productive rearrangements. TCRdb retrieved this table from immuneACCESS and kept in-frame rearrangements only. Not all clones are present; in checked studies, unresolved V genes account for under half, and no reason is known for the remainder. The V and J calls and clone size come from that table; D and trimming were worked out from the DNA. Across this sample there are more than 55,000 clones, with around 80% seen only once. The top ten clones comprise over 30% of the sample.

Remarks on this clone: Its antigen has not been determined. Within one base of it there is no much larger clone, and no base qualities were kept.

The collaborating institutions used their own protocols to collect whole blood in K2EDTA tubes. Collaborator samples were shipped for TCRbeta analysis as frozen whole blood, isolated PBMCs, or DNA extracted from either sample type. Relative to germline, V is 4 bases shorter and J is 0 bases shorter, with 9 bases between their ends. The CDR3 sequence holds 14 residues, the cysteine and phenylalanine included. The entry retains the CDR3 DNA only, 42 bases that are in frame from base 1. According to the germline V gene (reference sequence), CDR1 reads LGHDT and CDR2 reads YNNKEL. The sample consisted of peripheral blood. The receptor's source is a human donor in a cohort sampled during active COVID-19. This receptor chain uses TRBV3-1 (or the pseudogene TRBV3-2) and TRBJ1-1; D gene: possibly TRBD1, on 6 matching bases. The CDR3 protein: CASSLGTLNTEAFF. At the DNA level, the sequence is TGTGCCAGCAGCCTTGGGACATTGAACACTGAAGCTTTCTTT.